One sample yielded the 29 T cell receptor beta chains listed below, sequenced in a study of tumor and adjacent non-tumor tissue in lung cancer. A modified ARM-PCR protocol with three rounds of nested PCR amplified TCRbeta. TCRdb re-called the multiplex PCR reads through MiXCR, storing one row per CDR3 protein. This table holds roughly 220,000 distinct CDR3 sequences, around 70% found once. No cell sorting was done before RNA was extracted from the tissue. Material for sequencing was lung tumor tissue. These receptors were taken from a man in his 60s with non-small cell lung cancer.

The V and J genes are TRBV7-9 and TRBJ2-3; TRBD2 matches 7 bases. CDR3 length: 13 residues. With V trimmed by 5 bases and J by 10 bases, 9 bases remained unmatched. From germline, CDR1 is SEHNR and CDR2 FQNEAQ (reference sequence). CDR3 DNA: TGTGCCAGCAGCCCAATCGCGGGGGTATCGCAGTATTTT. Protein product: CASSPIAGVSQYF.

To note about this clonotype: At one end the junction does not follow the germline gene, possibly because of a read error. The rearrangement joins TRBV24-1 to TRBJ2-1; 16 nucleotides match TRBD2. The germline gives CDR1 KGHDR, CDR2 SFDVKD. CDR3 length equals 16 residues. The CDR3 coding sequence is TGTGCCATCAGTGACCCGGGACTAGCGGGAGGGAATGAGCAGTTCTTC. Its translation: CAISDPGLAGGNEQFF.

This clonotype has only one observation. At one boundary the junction diverges from the germline segment, which might be a read error. The chain couples TRBV20-1 to TRBJ2-2; D remains ambiguous. The V gene's germline CDR1 is DFQATT and CDR2 SNEGSKA (reference sequence). The CDR3 consists of 17 residues. CDR3 sequence reads: CSARDRGSPANTAELFF. CDR3 nucleotide sequence: TGCAGTGCTAGAGATCGAGGCAGCCCTGCGAATACCGCGGAGCTGTTTTTT.

The chain carries TRBV11-2 and TRBJ1-1; no clear D gene. Trimming removed 6 bases from V and 2 bases from J, with 10 bases in between. The CDR3 runs 13 residues. Germline V lookup: CDR1 SGHAT, CDR2 FQNNGV. The CDR3 DNA reads as TGTGCCAGCAGTCGGTGCCTCAACACTGAAGCTTTCTTT. This sequence encodes CASSRCLNTEAFF.

For this clonotype: Since a much larger clone is just one base distant, this may be a read error. The rearrangement links TRBV20-1 to TRBJ1-2; weak D call: TRBD1 (5 bases). CDR1 and CDR2 (germline): DFQATT, SNEGSKA (reference sequence). The CDR3 has 11 residues. The CDR3 sequence: CGATAGRNYTF. The CDR3 DNA is TGCGGTGCTACCGCAGGGAGGAACTACACCTTC.

This clonotype came up once. Compared with germline, one end of the junction differs, possibly owing to a read error. The chain employs TRBV7-9 and TRBJ1-6, with D unclear. CDR3 length equals 15 residues. Germline loops: CDR1 SEHNR, CDR2 FQNEAQ (reference sequence). In DNA, the CDR3 is TGTGCCAGCAACTTAGAGGGTTTCTATAATTCACCCCTCCATTTT. Encoded protein: CASNLEGFYNSPLHF.

In the case of this clonotype: In this CDR3 the conserved last residue, phenylalanine or tryptophan, is missing, so a read error is likely. The chain couples TRBV29-1 to TRBJ1-1; TRBD1 matches at 9 bases. The J segment lost 3 bases and the V segment lost 7 bases, leaving 15 bases of the junction unmatched. Germline V gene lookup returns CDR1 SQVTM and CDR2 ANQGSEA. The CDR3 spans 16 residues. The chain's CDR3 is CSAGGQGGQWDTEAFL. CDR3 DNA: TGCAGCGCGGGGGGACAGGGTGGCCAATGGGACACTGAAGCTTTCTTA.

Comments on this clonotype: This is likely a read error, given that the CDR3 carries no conserved phenylalanine or tryptophan at its end. The chain combines TRBV20-1 with TRBJ2-2; 8 bases are a match to TRBD2. CDR3 length: 16 residues. CDR1 and CDR2 from the germline V gene are DFQATT and SNEGSKA (reference sequence). Trimming took 0 bases from V and 1 from J; bases not matched to a gene: 4. The CDR3: CSARDGLAGNTGELFL. The CDR3 DNA reads TGCAGTGCTAGAGATGGGCTAGCGGGGAACACCGGGGAGCTGTTTTTA.

On this clonotype itself: Since no conserved phenylalanine or tryptophan closes the CDR3, a read error is the likely cause. This chain joins TRBV11-3 and TRBJ1-2, with D perhaps matching TRBD1 (6 bases). Germline V gene lookup returns CDR1 SGHNT and CDR2 YENEEA. The CDR3 sequence is 14 residues long. V was shortened by 5 bases and J by 7 bases, with 17 bases between the two germline ends. CDR3 DNA: TGTGCCAGCAGCGCAAGGGGCAGGGGCTCTGGCTACACCTTA. This sequence encodes CASSARGRGSGYTL.

This sequence joins TRBV11-2 and TRBJ1-3, with a possible D match to TRBD1 (5 bases). This CDR3 is 15 amino acids long. The germline CDR1 and CDR2 sequences are SGHAT and FQNNGV. V lost 6 bases and J lost 0, with 12 bases in between. CDR3 sequence (DNA): TGTGCCAGCAGACCCAGGGTGACCTCTGGAAACACCATATATTTT. It encodes CASRPRVTSGNTIYF.

Regarding this clonotype: This may arise from a read error, as a much more abundant clone is one base away. The chain combines TRBV20-1 with TRBJ2-3; 7 bases match TRBD2. The CDR3 runs 13 residues. Germline CDR1 DFQATT, CDR2 SNEGSKA (reference sequence). The CDR3 is CSDRVGGADTQYF. The CDR3 DNA reads as TGCAGTGATAGAGTGGGAGGGGCAGATACGCAGTATTTT.

This clonotype appeared many times. This rearrangement joins TRBV29-1 to TRBJ2-1, with D hard to call. The CDR3 contains 12 residues. Germline V CDR1 and CDR2: SQVTM, ANQGSEA. V was shortened by 5 bases and J by 4 bases, with 9 bases between the two germline ends. The CDR3 nucleotides are TGCAGCGTTAGAACTGGATACAATGAGCAGTTCTTC. Its translation: CSVRTGYNEQFF.

The V and J genes are TRBV11-3 and TRBJ2-5; D perhaps matches TRBD2 (6 bases). The CDR3 has 14 residues. The V end was cut by 5 bases, the J end by 9 bases, with 19 bases between. Germline loops: CDR1 SGHNT, CDR2 YENEEA. CDR3 amino acids: CASSPRSGVEAQYF. The CDR3, as DNA: TGTGCCAGCAGCCCAAGATCGGGGGTGGAGGCCCAGTACTTC.

The CDR3 protein is CASSHLRTGIGYEQYF. The CDR3 DNA is TGCGCCAGCAGTCACCTAAGGACAGGGATAGGGTACGAGCAGTACTTC. This chain connects TRBV23-1 to TRBJ2-7; 8 positions agree with TRBD1. TRBV23-1 is classed as an ORF, of uncertain function. The CDR3 runs 16 residues. With 3 bases clipped from V and 4 bases from J, the junction kept 11 bases outside the gene matches.

The chain recombines TRBV29-1 with TRBJ2-2; 12 positions match TRBD2. Trimming took 7 bases from V and 6 from J; bases not matched to a gene: 9. The CDR3 runs 15 residues. From germline, CDR1 is SQVTM and CDR2 ANQGSEA. The CDR3 DNA sequence: TGCAGCGCCGAACTATGGACTAGCGGGGCCGGGGAGCTGTTTTTT. Translated: CSAELWTSGAGELFF.

This clonotype was seen a handful of times. The J gene is TRBJ1-2, the V gene TRBV7-8; TRBD1 aligns across 9 bases. Per the germline V gene, CDR1 is SGHVS and CDR2 is FQNEAQ. The CDR3 length is 13 residues. The V segment lost 4 bases and the J segment 6 bases; nucleotides outside the gene matches: 3. In DNA form, the CDR3 reads TGTGCCAGCAGCTCGGGACAGGGACATGGCTACACCTTC. This codes for CASSSGQGHGYTF.

Concerning this clonotype itself: At one end the junction does not follow the germline gene, possibly because of a read error. The V call is TRBV11-3, the J call TRBJ2-2; 7 bases match TRBD2. This CDR3 spans 19 amino acids. CDR1 and CDR2 from the germline V gene are SGHNT and YENEEA. CDR3 protein: CACSLDAWLAEDRPGELSF. As DNA, the CDR3 is TGTGCCTGCAGCTTAGATGCCTGGCTAGCGGAAGATCGACCCGGAGAGCTGTCTTTT.

Notes on this clonotype: This sequence may be a read error, since a much larger clone differs from it by one base. The V gene is TRBV20-1, the J gene TRBJ1-4, with 10 bases lining up with TRBD1. Germline-derived CDR1 and CDR2 are DFQATT and SNEGSKA (reference sequence). The CDR3 is 17 amino acids. In DNA, the CDR3 is TGCAGTACTAGAGTCGGGACAGGGGCACGCTTTGGGGAAAAACTGTTTTTT. Its protein is CSTRVGTGARFGEKLFF.

This clonotype came up once. The junction shows a germline mismatch at one end, possibly a read error. The CDR3 sequence is CSASGDRGYNKQFF. In nucleotides, the CDR3 is TGCAGTGCTAGTGGGGACAGGGGGTACAATAAGCAGTTCTTC. The chain links TRBV20-1 to TRBJ2-1; 11 bases are a match to TRBD1. Per the germline V gene, CDR1 is DFQATT and CDR2 is SNEGSKA (reference sequence). The CDR3 is 14 amino acids.

Turning to this clonotype: An end of the junction differs from the germline gene, which may be a read error. This chain joins TRBV12-3 or TRBV12-4 and TRBJ2-7; tentative D call: TRBD1 (6 bases). The CDR3 has 13 amino acids. The CDR3 region is CASLAGRGGEQHF. In DNA form, the CDR3 reads TGTGCCAGTCTGGCGGGCAGGGGCGGCGAGCAGCACTTC.

This chain joins TRBV10-1 and TRBJ2-5; 10 nucleotides line up with TRBD2. The V segment lost 2 bases and the J segment 5 bases; nucleotides outside the gene matches: 8. The CDR3 extends over 16 amino acids. From germline, CDR1 is WNHNN and CDR2 SYGVQD (reference sequence). The CDR3 region has the DNA TGCGCCAGCAGTGAGACTAGCGGGACGCCCAAGGAGACCCAGTACTTC. Encoded protein: CASSETSGTPKETQYF.

This clonotype was recorded once. Germline and junction disagree at one end, which may indicate a read error. The chain employs TRBV28 and TRBJ2-5; D is possibly TRBD2 (7 bases). This CDR3 spans 14 amino acids. Germline V gene sequence: CDR1 MDHEN, CDR2 SYDVKM. The CDR3 coding sequence is TGTGCCACACTTGTCGGGGGGCTCCAAGAGATCCAGTACTTC. Amino acids: CATLVGGLQEIQYF.

Regarding this clonotype: A much bigger clone sits one base away, suggesting this may be a read error. The rearrangement uses TRBV5-4 and TRBJ1-1; weak D call: TRBD1 (6 bases). The CDR3 runs to 14 residues. The germline gives CDR1 SGHNT, CDR2 YYREEE (reference sequence). The CDR3 reads CASSLDREDTEVFF. The DNA for the CDR3 is TGTGCCAGCAGCTTGGACAGGGAAGACACTGAAGTTTTCTTT.

The chain links TRBV4-2 to TRBJ2-5; a weak D match, TRBD2 (5 bases). Trimming pared 0 bases from V and 5 bases from J, leaving 19 bases between. The CDR3 contains 17 residues. Per the germline V gene, CDR1 is LGHNA and CDR2 is YNFKEQ. The CDR3 sequence: CASSQDTRVECRETQYF. The DNA of the CDR3 is TGTGCCAGCAGCCAAGATACGAGGGTGGAGTGTAGGGAGACCCAGTACTTC.

At least ten counts were recorded for this clonotype. The rearrangement uses TRBV20-1 and TRBJ2-1; 8 bases are shared with TRBD2. The germline V gene has CDR1 DFQATT and CDR2 SNEGSKA (reference sequence). This CDR3 region has 14 residues. V trimming: 6 bases; J trimming: 7 bases; junction bases outside the gene matches: 11. Here the CDR3 reads CSAEAGVGGNEQFF. CDR3 DNA: TGCAGTGCAGAAGCGGGAGTGGGGGGAAATGAGCAGTTCTTC.

For this clonotype: A much larger clone differs from this one at a single base, so this may be a read error. V and J are TRBV11-2 and TRBJ1-2; 8 bases match TRBD1. The CDR3 contains 18 residues. Germline CDR1 and CDR2: SGHAT and FQNNGV. CDR3 nucleotide sequence: TGTGTCAGCAGCCGTTCCCCCGGACAGGGAGGCCCGGCGAGTGGCTACACCTTC. Translating it yields CVSSRSPGQGGPASGYTF.

In the case of this clonotype: The junction and the germline gene differ at one end; a read error may be behind it. V is TRBV6-2 or TRBV6-3 and J is TRBJ2-3, with D perhaps matching TRBD1 (6 bases). Germline assignment: CDR1 MNHEY and CDR2 SVGEGT. CDR3 length equals 12 residues. For the CDR3, the DNA is TGTGCCATCAGTTACAGGGCAGATACGCAGTATTTT. Protein product: CAISYRADTQYF.

Of note for this clonotype: This may come from a read error, since a much larger clone is one base off. The rearrangement joins TRBV12-3 or TRBV12-4 to TRBJ1-1; weak D call: TRBD1 (5 bases). The CDR3 sequence is 14 residues long. CDR3 sequence reads: CASSSPGGWTEALF. DNA for the CDR3: TGTGCCAGCAGTTCCCCGGGGGGGTGGACTGAAGCTCTCTTT.

This clonotype has a handful of counts. This CDR3 is CASSLDPGGETPLHF. CDR3 nucleotide sequence: TGTGCCAGCAGCTTAGATCCCGGGGGAGAGACACCCCTCCACTTT. The chain links TRBV7-8 to TRBJ1-6; perhaps TRBD1 as D (5 bases). Germline V CDR1 and CDR2: SGHVS, FQNEAQ. Trimming took 1 base from V and 11 from J, leaving 15 bases between them. This CDR3 spans 15 amino acids. The complete variable domain, with remaining parts taken from reference TRBV7-8 and TRBJ1-6, reads GAGVSQSPRYKVAKRGQDVALRCDPISGHVSLFWYQQALGQGPEFLTYFQNEAQLDKSGLPSDRFFAERPEGSVSTLKIQRTQQEDSAVYLCASSLDPGGETPLHFGNGTRLTVT.